The rows below give T cell receptor beta chains drawn from one sample of a study of T cell responses to AZD1222 COVID-19 vaccine. Libraries were prepared by immunoSEQ multiplex PCR; TCRdb keeps only in-frame clonotypes and omits some of them. The sample carries 130,000 to 150,000 clones, approximately 78% recorded once. The sample here was peripheral blood, taken on day 0 of MenACWY control vaccination. These receptors were obtained from an adult in good health. Both conserved end residues are part of each CDR3. Each record gives: D gene, clone size, J gene, V gene, CDR3 DNA, CDR3 protein. D genes are given only for firm matches. Clone size, where shown, is once, few, many, or a class for clones that have expanded.

-,-,TRBJ1-6,TRBV5-1,TGCGCCAGCAGCTTGGGCCATGCATTGATAACTAATTCACCCCTCCACTTT,CASSLGHALITNSPLHF
TRBD1,-,TRBJ1-5,TRBV5-8,TGTGCCAGCAGCCGAGACAGGGGGACTAATCAGCCCCAGCATTTT,CASSRDRGTNQPQHF
-,-,TRBJ2-1,TRBV28,TGTGCCAGCAGTTCCCCGACTCTGTACAATGAGCAGTTCTTC,CASSSPTLYNEQFF
-,-,TRBJ2-4,TRBV9,TGTGCCAGCAGCGTTCTCACAGCCAAAAACATTCAGTACTTC,CASSVLTAKNIQYF
-,-,TRBJ2-5,TRBV7-2,TGTGCCAGCAGCCCTCGACCCGGGGAGACCCAGTACTTC,CASSPRPGETQYF
-,-,TRBJ1-1,TRBV27,TGTGCCAGCAGTTTGATCGGGGCACCGAGGACTGAAGCTTTCTTT,CASSLIGAPRTEAFF
-,-,TRBJ1-1,TRBV27,TGTGCCAGCAGACCGGGGGGGAACACTGAAGCTTTCTTT,CASRPGGNTEAFF
TRBD1,-,TRBJ1-2,TRBV19,TGTGCCAGTAGTAACAACATCGGACAGGGAGCTAACTATGGCTACACCTTC,CASSNNIGQGANYGYTF
-,-,TRBJ2-3,TRBV5-6,TGTGCCAGCAGTGCAGGGGTCTCCGATACGCAGTATTTT,CASSAGVSDTQYF
TRBD1,-,TRBJ2-3,TRBV6-5,TGTGCCACCAAACAGGGGGCAGATACGCAGTATTTT,CATKQGADTQYF
-,-,TRBJ2-5,TRBV2,TGTGCCAGCAGTGAAGTAGGCGGTTCTCCTGGGGAGACCCAGTACTTC,CASSEVGGSPGETQYF
-,-,TRBJ1-3,TRBV7-9,TGTGCCAGCAGCTTATCTGGCAGGGTGAACACCATATATTTT,CASSLSGRVNTIYF
-,-,TRBJ1-1,TRBV5-1,TGCGCCAGCAGCCCATGGACAGCCCCGAACACTGAAGCTTTCTTT,CASSPWTAPNTEAFF
-,once,TRBJ2-5,TRBV3-1/TRBV3-2,TGTGCCAGCAGCCAATCCGGCGGGTGGCAAGAGACCCAGTACTTC,CASSQSGGWQETQYF
-,-,TRBJ1-1,TRBV4-2,TGTGCCAGCAGCCAAGGGGTTGGGGGTGAAGCTTTCTTT,CASSQGVGGEAFF
TRBD1,-,TRBJ1-4,TRBV7-9,TGTGCCAGTCAACTCGGACAGGCAACTAATGAAAAACTGTTTTTT,CASQLGQATNEKLFF
-,-,TRBJ1-3,TRBV6-4,TGTGCCAGCAGTGCATGGGGGATCACCATATATTTT,CASSAWGITIYF
-,few,TRBJ2-3,TRBV25-1,TGTGCCAGCAGTGAACTTACGGGCCATTATACGCAGTATTTT,CASSELTGHYTQYF
-,-,TRBJ1-4,TRBV5-1,TGCGCCAGCAGTCTCGAGTCTGGAACAACTAATGAAAAACTGTTTTTT,CASSLESGTTNEKLFF
TRBD2,-,TRBJ2-1,TRBV4-2,TGTGCCAGCAGCCAAGCCAGCGGGGGATACAATGAGCAGTTCTTC,CASSQASGGYNEQFF
TRBD1,-,TRBJ1-2,TRBV5-4,TGTGCCAGCAGCCCGACAGGGAACTATGGCTACACCTTC,CASSPTGNYGYTF
TRBD1,-,TRBJ1-2,TRBV28,TGTGCCAGCAGTTTATTGGAGACAGGGACGGTGCATGGCTACACCTTC,CASSLLETGTVHGYTF
TRBD1,once,TRBJ2-2,TRBV6-5,TGTGCCAGCAGTTACTCTACAGGGGCGCGAACCGGGGAGCTGTTTTTT,CASSYSTGARTGELFF
-,-,TRBJ1-6,TRBV6-5,TGTGCCAGCAGTTACTCGTCCAATTCACCCCTCCACTTT,CASSYSSNSPLHF
TRBD2,-,TRBJ2-1,TRBV5-1,TGCGCCAGCAGCTTGTTAGCGGGTCCCTCCTCCTACAATGAGCAGTTCTTC,CASSLLAGPSSYNEQFF
-,-,TRBJ1-4,TRBV5-1,TGCGCCAGCAGCTTAGACGCAACTAATGAAAAACTGTTTTTT,CASSLDATNEKLFF
-,-,TRBJ2-3,TRBV5-1,TGCGCCAGCAGCTTGACGGAGAGGGCTGATACGCAGTATTTT,CASSLTERADTQYF
TRBD1,-,TRBJ2-3,TRBV5-8,TGTGCCAGCAGCGTGGGACAGGGTACAGATACGCAGTATTTT,CASSVGQGTDTQYF
TRBD1,-,TRBJ2-2,TRBV24-1,TGTGCCACCAGTGATGACAGGGCGAACACCGGGGAGCTGTTTTTT,CATSDDRANTGELFF
-,-,TRBJ2-7,TRBV29-1,TGCAGCGTTGTCGGGGGAACCTACGAGCAGTACTTC,CSVVGGTYEQYF
-,-,TRBJ2-3,TRBV18,TGTGCCAGCTCACCCGGACATAGCACAGATACGCAGTATTTT,CASSPGHSTDTQYF
-,-,TRBJ2-2,TRBV7-3,TGTGCCAGCAGCTTATGGGCCCCCCGGACAGTCAAGAACCCGAACACCGGGGAGCTGTTTTTT,CASSLWAPRTVKNPNTGELFF
-,once,TRBJ1-4,TRBV19,TGTGCCACTAATGGACAGTTGAATGAAAAACTGTTTTTT,CATNGQLNEKLFF
-,once,TRBJ1-1,TRBV13,TGTGCCAGCCGGAGCCGGGGGGGAACGAACACTGAAGCTTTCTTT,CASRSRGGTNTEAFF
-,once,TRBJ2-4,TRBV5-6,TGTGCCAGCAGCTTGGTGGCGGGGTCAAAAAACATTCAGTACTTC,CASSLVAGSKNIQYF
-,-,TRBJ2-4,TRBV27,TGTGCCAGCAGTCCTCAGGGTGGGGCGACAGCCAAAAACATTCAGTACTTC,CASSPQGGATAKNIQYF
-,-,TRBJ1-2,TRBV18,TGTGCCAGCTCACCGACAGCCAGCTATGGCTACACCTTC,CASSPTASYGYTF